This T cell receptor (beta chain) appears in the sequencing data of a study of T cells in Graves' hyperthyroidism and ophthalmopathy (dated by TCRdb to the late 2010s). Background on the whole study: Peripheral blood was sampled at the time of initial diagnosis, prior to any treatment. Once sampling was done, hyperthyroidism patients were given methimazole at a starting dose of 30 mg daily, whereas ophthalmopathy patients were given high-dose intravenous methylprednisolone. According to the paper, TCR Vbeta CDR3 sequencing was carried out on approximately 140 peripheral blood samples, which came from fewer than 50 ophthalmopathy, some 73 hyperthyroidism and approximately 17 progressor patients. Whether ophthalmopathy could be predicted prospectively was tested in an independent validation cohort made up of 18 to 20 hyperthyroidism patients plus 17 patients who later progressed to ophthalmopathy. TCR V-J signatures able to tell the groups apart were searched for in a discovery cohort of 90 to 100 patients, of whom more than 40 had Graves' ophthalmopathy and roughly 57 had stable Graves' hyperthyroidism. For training and testing, the 80 to 100 patients in the discovery cohort were randomly divided in a 7:3 ratio. In addition, the study compared T-cell repertoires in thyroid tissue and in blood from roughly six Graves' hyperthyroidism patients. Here is what the overall study found, with its caveats: In validation, the model predicted progression to ophthalmopathy a median of roughly six months before onset, with approximately 71% sensitivity and almost 75% specificity. Most expanded thyroid clonotypes (frequency above 0.001) were also detected in blood, suggesting blood repertoires may reflect thyroid immune responses. Sample size was not statistically predetermined, and blinding of investigators to group allocation was not performed. A 13 V-J signature model separated ophthalmopathy from stable hyperthyroidism, with roughly 88% sensitivity and roughly 81% specificity in cross-validation and 80%/75% in testing.

CDR1 is given as SEHNR and CDR2 as FQNEAQ, both from the germline V gene (reference sequence). Counted from cysteine to phenylalanine, this CDR3 has 14 amino acids. Left in the record is the CDR3 DNA by itself, 42 bases read in frame from the first base. The junction carries 9 bases between V and J, which are trimmed by 3 bases and 1 base respectively. The TCR beta CDR3 regions were amplified from the RNA transcripts. A first-round RT-PCR of the TCR CDR3 used the HTBI primer set with the Qiagen OneStep RT-PCR kit. Libraries were constructed in a second round of multiplex PCR, after which size selection and purification were performed. Sequencing of the libraries was done on an Illumina HiSeq2000 using paired-end 100 bp reads. Under the source paper's analysis protocol: SOAPnuke was used to process the raw data, throwing out any read that contained adapters or uncalled bases, had a mean Phred below 15, or lacked an exact constant-primer or identifier match. High-quality paired reads were merged with COPE v1.2.5, and unique nucleotide sequences were defined as clonotypes. Clonotypes were aligned to IMGT TRBV, TRBD and TRBJ reference segments using MiTCR v1.1. The analysis included only V-J combinations with a frequency above 0.0001, which together covered more than 98% of the repertoires. The TCS score was defined as F50 (clonal expansion) divided by E x V (chaos), with BLOSUM62-based TCRdist calculated between CDR3 peptides within each V-J. Welch's t-statistics and random forest reduced some 510 V-J features to about 12, which were used in a naive Bayes classifier (R e1071). Using fastp at Q25 and MiXCR, TCRdb reprocessed the public reads and kept productive beta chains. Rows with one shared CDR3 protein collapse into an entry with the most common genes and DNA. In this record, the V and J calls reflect TCRdb's handling and not the investigators' own analysis. The sample records hundreds of thousands of distinct CDR3 sequences, 13% to 15% of which are singletons. Clones ranked in the top ten supply roughly 10% of the sample.

Comments on this clonotype: Its antigen specificity is not known. A much larger clone differs from this one at a single base, so this may be a read error.

A patient counted as having stable Graves' hyperthyroidism if no progression to ophthalmopathy occurred over 18 months of follow-up. Hyperthyroidism patients were newly diagnosed, with disease duration under 2 months, and aged 18 to 65 years. Exclusion was applied to patients with uncontrolled infections, other autoimmune diseases, pregnancy or lactation. Diagnoses relied on clinical symptoms, serum thyroxine and TRAb, thyroid ultrasound and orbital computed tomography. PBMCs were separated from roughly 10 ml of fresh peripheral blood using Ficoll-Paque density gradient centrifugation. Total RNA was extracted with Trizol reagent, and quality was checked on an Agilent 2100 Bioanalyzer.

The chain employs TRBV7-9 and TRBJ1-1; the D gene lacks a confident call. The TCR originated in a woman aged 18-29 years with Graves' hyperthyroidism. Input material: blood. In nucleotides, the sequence is TGTGCCAGCAGCTTCGACGGACCGAACACTGAAGCTTTCTTT. It translates as CASSFDGPNTEAFF.